This TCR beta chain was sequenced in a study of vaccination and CD4 T cells after COVID-19 (dated by TCRdb to between 2020 and 2023). With respect to the entire study: Every convalescent patient had a positive nasal swab PCR test for SARS-CoV-2, with mild disease in nine patients and severe disease in one. The convalescent cohort comprised six males and four females, including two Hispanic individuals, seven Caucasians, two Asians and one multiracial person. Two doses of either the Pfizer-BioNTech BNT162b2 vaccine (n=8) or the Moderna mRNA-1273 vaccine (n=2) were administered to participants. Post-COVID blood samples from convalescent patients were collected a median of around 100 days after diagnosis, with a range of 35 to 161 days. Post-vaccine blood samples were obtained a median of about 70 days after the second vaccine dose, with a range of 14 to 241 days. Overlapping spike peptide pools from SARS-CoV-2 and from the common cold coronaviruses HCoV-NL63, HCoV-OC43 and HCoV-229E were used as culture stimuli. Control cultures received a CEFX viral epitope pool as the positive control, an HIV-1 Nef peptide pool as the negative control, or no peptide. In some eleven COVID-19 convalescent patients and a few infection-naive healthy vaccine recipients, researchers compared the spike-specific CD4+ TCR repertoire from before mRNA vaccination with the repertoire from after. Overall study outcomes, separate from this receptor: Of the vaccine-specific clones in convalescent patients, 304 of 307, or nearly all, reacted only to SARS-CoV-2 spike and did not cross-react with common cold coronaviruses. Relatively few convalescent patients were included in the study, and early timepoints after natural infection were not analyzed. An increase in the median number of SARS-CoV-2-reactive clonotypes from around 20 after infection to 38 after vaccination was observed, but the change was not found to be significant. Among convalescent patients, a median around 89% of the SARS-CoV-2-reactive clones seen after vaccination appeared only after vaccination, which suggests priming specific to the vaccine.

V and J are trimmed by 4 bases and 6 bases, and the gene matches miss 5 bases of the junction. CDR1 and CDR2 were assigned from the germline V gene as SGHDT and YYEEEE. The CDR3 holds 13 amino acids from the cysteine to the phenylalanine. The DNA shown is the 39-base CDR3, in frame from base 1. Explained via the paper, the treatment or condition label denotes: approximately 9-day PBMC culture with coronavirus spike peptide pools or control peptides (ViraFEST assay). To expand antigen-specific T cells with peptide pools and then pick out the expanded clonotypes through TCR sequencing, the study relied on the ViraFEST assay. The convalescent patients' positive SARS-CoV-2 PCR tests fell between March and December 2020, which was before the Alpha, Beta and Delta variants emerged in the United States. More than 1.5 million PBMCs per well were cultured in IMDM with roughly 5% human AB serum and approximately 10 IU/ml IL-2, plus 10 ug/ml peptide pools. Half of the culture medium was replaced with fresh IL-2-containing medium on days 3 and 7. Once the cells had been in culture for about 10 days, the EasySep CD4+ T cell isolation kit was used to isolate CD4+ T cells by negative selection. Ficoll-Paque Plus gradient centrifugation was used to isolate PBMCs from whole blood, and the isolated PBMCs were then either used fresh or cryopreserved at -140C. Each culture condition was generally run in triplicate wells.

In the case of this clonotype: Its target antigen remains unknown. No base qualities exist here, and no much larger clone lies one base off it.

Libraries were made using PCR. DNA from cultured CD4+ T cells underwent TCR sequencing with the Oncomine TCR Beta short-read assay at the Johns Hopkins FTIC core. The QIAamp micro DNA kit was used to extract genomic DNA from the cultured CD4+ T cells. Oncomine TCR Beta libraries made from cultured CD4+ T cells were pooled using unique dual indexes and sequenced on an Illumina iSeq 100. Concerning the study's data processing: Non-productive sequences were removed, and CDR3s that did not start with C, did not end with F or W, or were shorter than 7 amino acids were discarded. The MANAFEST web application identified antigen-specific clonotypes by comparing peptide-stimulated wells against reference wells and other culture wells. Positive clones required FDR below 0.05, an odds ratio above 5, and productive frequency above 0.1% in at least two of three replicate wells. A clonotype was classed as cross-reactive if the clonotype showed significant expansion both in SARS-CoV-2 spike wells and in at least one common cold coronavirus spike condition. Similarity between CDR3 sequences was evaluated in R version 3.6.1 using Levenshtein distances (stringdist) and unrooted phylogenetic trees (ape). TCRdb reworked the public reads: Q25 trimming with fastp, MiXCR clone assembly, productive beta chains retained. Entries that share a CDR3 protein sequence are merged under the most common genes and DNA. The V and J calls were not made by the authors but by TCRdb's processing. A total of 15,000 or so distinct CDR3 sequences appear in this sample, roughly 51% of them only once. Around 33% of the sample comes from the top ten.

This sample comprised cultured CD4+ T cells from blood, obtained after SARS-CoV-2 vaccination. The V gene is TRBV5-6 and the J gene is TRBJ1-1; 8 middle bases align to TRBD1. This sequence originates from a human donor with COVID-19. The DNA is TGTGCCAGCAGCCAGGACAGGGTGCCTGAAGCTTTCTTT. Translated, this is CASSQDRVPEAFF.